The clone carrying this TCR beta chain was seen ten or more times. These data originate in a study of HIV-infected patients and healthy controls. This CDR3 spans 15 amino acids. Germline-derived CDR1 and CDR2 are DFQATT and SNEGSKA (reference sequence). The trim removed 0 bases at V and 3 bases at J, leaving 4 bases unmatched. TCRdb recomputed calls from the 5' RACE reads with MiXCR, one row per CDR3 protein. The data contain about 17,000 distinct CDR3 sequences, around 17% of them singletons. V and J are TRBV20-1 and TRBJ2-2, with 7 bases matching TRBD2. The TCR sequence derives from a human donor in good health. Sequenced sample: CD8+ T cells from blood. CDR3 protein: CSARDGGGDTGELFF. The CDR3 DNA is TGCAGTGCTAGAGATGGGGGAGGGGACACCGGGGAGCTGTTTTTT.